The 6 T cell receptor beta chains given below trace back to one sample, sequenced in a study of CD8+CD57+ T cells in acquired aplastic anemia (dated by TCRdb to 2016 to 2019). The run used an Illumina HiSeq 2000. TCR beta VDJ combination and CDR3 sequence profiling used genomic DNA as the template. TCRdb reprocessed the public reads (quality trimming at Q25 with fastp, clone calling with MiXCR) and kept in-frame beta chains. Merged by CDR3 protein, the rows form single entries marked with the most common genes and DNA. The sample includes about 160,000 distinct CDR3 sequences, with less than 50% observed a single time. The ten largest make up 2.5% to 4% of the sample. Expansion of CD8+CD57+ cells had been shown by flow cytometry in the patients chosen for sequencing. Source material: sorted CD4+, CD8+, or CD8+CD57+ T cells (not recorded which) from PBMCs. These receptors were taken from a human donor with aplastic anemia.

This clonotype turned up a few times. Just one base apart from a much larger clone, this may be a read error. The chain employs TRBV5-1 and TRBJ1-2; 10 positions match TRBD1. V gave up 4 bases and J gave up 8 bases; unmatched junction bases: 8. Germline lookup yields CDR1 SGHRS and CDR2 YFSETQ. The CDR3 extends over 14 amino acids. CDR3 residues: CASSTDRGVRGYTF. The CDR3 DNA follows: TGCGCCAGCAGCACGGACAGGGGGGTCAGAGGCTACACCTTC.

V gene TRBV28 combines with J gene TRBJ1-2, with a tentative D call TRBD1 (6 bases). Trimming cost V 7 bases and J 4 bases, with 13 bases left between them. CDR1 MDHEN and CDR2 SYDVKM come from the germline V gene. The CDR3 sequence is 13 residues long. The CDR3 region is CASTVQGTYGYTF. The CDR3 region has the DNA TGTGCCAGCACGGTCCAGGGGACCTATGGCTACACCTTC.

The chain's CDR3 is CSYAGGETVYGYTF. CDR3 DNA: TGCAGCTACGCTGGCGGCGAAACCGTCTATGGCTACACCTTC. The rearrangement joins TRBV29-1 to TRBJ1-2; D is unclear. Germline V gene sequence: CDR1 SQVTM, CDR2 ANQGSEA. V dropped 8 bases and J dropped 4 bases, with 20 bases sitting between them. This CDR3 contains 14 residues.

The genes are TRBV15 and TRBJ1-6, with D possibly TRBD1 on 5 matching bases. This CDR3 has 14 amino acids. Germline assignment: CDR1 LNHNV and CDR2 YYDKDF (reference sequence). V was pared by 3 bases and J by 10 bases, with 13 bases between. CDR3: CATSSGHTGSPLHF. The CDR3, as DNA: TGTGCCACCAGCAGTGGACACACGGGATCACCCCTCCACTTT.

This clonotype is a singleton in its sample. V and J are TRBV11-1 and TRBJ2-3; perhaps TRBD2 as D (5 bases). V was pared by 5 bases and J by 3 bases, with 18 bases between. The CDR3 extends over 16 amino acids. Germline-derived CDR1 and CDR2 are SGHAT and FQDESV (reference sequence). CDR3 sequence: CASSTTAGGKTDTQYF. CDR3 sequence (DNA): TGTGCCAGCAGCACCACCGCGGGCGGAAAGACAGATACGCAGTATTTT. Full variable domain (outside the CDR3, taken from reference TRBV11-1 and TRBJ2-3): EAEVAQSPRYKITEKSQAVAFWCDPISGHATLYWYRQILGQGPELLVQFQDESVVDDSQLPKDRFSAERLKGVDSTLKIQPAELGDSAMYLCASSTTAGGKTDTQYFGPGTRLTVL.

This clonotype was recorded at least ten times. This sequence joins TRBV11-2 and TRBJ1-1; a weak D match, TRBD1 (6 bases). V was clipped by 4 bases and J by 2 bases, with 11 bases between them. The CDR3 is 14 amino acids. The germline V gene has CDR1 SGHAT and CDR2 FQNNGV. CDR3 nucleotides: TGTGCCAGCAGCTCCCGGACAGACAACACTGAAGCTTTCTTT. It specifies CASSSRTDNTEAFF.